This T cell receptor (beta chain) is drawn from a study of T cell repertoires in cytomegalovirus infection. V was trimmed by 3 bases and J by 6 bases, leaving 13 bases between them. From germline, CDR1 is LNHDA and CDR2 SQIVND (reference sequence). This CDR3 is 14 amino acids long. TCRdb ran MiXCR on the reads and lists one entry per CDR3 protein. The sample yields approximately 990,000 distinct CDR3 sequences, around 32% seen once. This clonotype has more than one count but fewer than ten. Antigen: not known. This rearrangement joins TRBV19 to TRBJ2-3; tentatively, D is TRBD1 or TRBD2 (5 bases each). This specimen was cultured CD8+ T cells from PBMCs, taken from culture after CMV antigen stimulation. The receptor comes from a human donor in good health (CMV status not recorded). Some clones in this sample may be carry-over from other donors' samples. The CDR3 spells CASSIDSEGDTQYF. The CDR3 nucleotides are TGTGCCAGTAGTATCGACTCCGAGGGGGATACGCAGTATTTT.